Listed below are T cell receptor beta chains from one sample, sequenced in a study of CD8+ T cells in alopecia areata. Only in-frame clones appear in the TCRdb table, and some are missing; sequencing was by immunoSEQ multiplex PCR. The sample includes fewer than 100,000 clones, just over 70% of them seen just once. The specimen comprised CD8+ T cells sorted from blood, sampled around week 42, from a patient treated with tofacitinib. Source of these receptors: a human donor with alopecia areata. Each CDR3 is given with its conserved first and last residue. Fields, in order: clone size, D gene, J gene, V gene, CDR3 protein, CDR3 DNA. The D gene is left open where the match is weak. Only part of the rows carry a size: once, few, many, or a class if the clone is expanded.

clone size: once; D gene: -; J gene: TRBJ1-1; V gene: TRBV29-1; CDR3 protein: CSADSLGMNTEAFF; CDR3 DNA: TGCAGCGCGGACAGTTTAGGCATGAACACTGAAGCTTTCTTT
clone size: -; D gene: -; J gene: TRBJ2-2; V gene: TRBV4-3; CDR3 protein: CASSHGGELFF; CDR3 DNA: TGCGCCAGCAGCCATGGCGGGGAGCTGTTTTTT
clone size: -; D gene: -; J gene: TRBJ2-7; V gene: TRBV11-2; CDR3 protein: CASSFGTNEQYF; CDR3 DNA: TGTGCCAGCAGCTTCGGGACGAACGAGCAGTACTTC
clone size: -; D gene: -; J gene: TRBJ1-1; V gene: TRBV29-1; CDR3 protein: CSVEIGNTEAFF; CDR3 DNA: TGCAGCGTTGAAATTGGGAACACTGAAGCTTTCTTT
clone size: -; D gene: -; J gene: TRBJ2-2; V gene: TRBV27; CDR3 protein: CASSPEDTGELFF; CDR3 DNA: TGTGCCAGCAGTCCCGAAGACACCGGGGAGCTGTTTTTT
clone size: -; D gene: TRBD2; J gene: TRBJ2-5; V gene: TRBV7-8; CDR3 protein: CASSSGGTRMGETQYF; CDR3 DNA: TGTGCCAGCAGCTCGGGGGGGACTAGGATGGGTGAGACCCAGTACTTC
clone size: -; D gene: -; J gene: TRBJ1-1; V gene: TRBV4-3; CDR3 protein: CASSQDHPRWENTEAFF; CDR3 DNA: TGCGCCAGCAGCCAAGATCACCCGAGATGGGAGAACACTGAAGCTTTCTTT
clone size: once; D gene: -; J gene: TRBJ2-1; V gene: TRBV29-1; CDR3 protein: CSVDTHADDEQFF; CDR3 DNA: TGCAGCGTTGATACCCACGCGGACGATGAGCAGTTCTTC
clone size: -; D gene: -; J gene: TRBJ1-1; V gene: TRBV11-3; CDR3 protein: CASSLVGGLGGRNTEAFF; CDR3 DNA: TGTGCCAGCAGCTTAGTAGGGGGACTAGGAGGGAGGAACACTGAAGCTTTCTTT
clone size: -; D gene: -; J gene: TRBJ2-3; V gene: TRBV6-1; CDR3 protein: CASNEGQTTDTQYF; CDR3 DNA: TGTGCCAGCAATGAGGGGCAGACCACAGATACGCAGTATTTT
clone size: -; D gene: -; J gene: TRBJ1-1; V gene: TRBV19; CDR3 protein: CASSWNANTEAFF; CDR3 DNA: TGTGCCAGTAGTTGGAATGCGAACACTGAAGCTTTCTTT
clone size: -; D gene: -; J gene: TRBJ2-2; V gene: TRBV5-1; CDR3 protein: CASSLYRGGTGELFF; CDR3 DNA: TGCGCCAGCAGCTTGTACCGGGGAGGCACCGGGGAGCTGTTTTTT